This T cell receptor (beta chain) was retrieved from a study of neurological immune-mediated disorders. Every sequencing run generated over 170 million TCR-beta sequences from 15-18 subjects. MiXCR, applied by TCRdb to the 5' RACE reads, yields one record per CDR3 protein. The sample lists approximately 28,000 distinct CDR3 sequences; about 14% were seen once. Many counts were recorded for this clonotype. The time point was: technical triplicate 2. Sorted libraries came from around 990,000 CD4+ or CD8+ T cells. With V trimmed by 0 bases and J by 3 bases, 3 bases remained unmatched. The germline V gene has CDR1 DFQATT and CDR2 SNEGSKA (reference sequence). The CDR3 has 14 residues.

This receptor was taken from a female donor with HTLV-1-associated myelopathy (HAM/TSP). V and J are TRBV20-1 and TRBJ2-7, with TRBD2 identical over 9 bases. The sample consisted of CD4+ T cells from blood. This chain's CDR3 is CSARDSGSIYEQYF. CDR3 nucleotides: TGCAGTGCTAGAGATAGCGGGAGTATCTACGAGCAGTACTTC.